This T cell receptor beta chain was identified in a study of technical replicates of blood from several donors (dated by TCRdb to between 2016 and 2019). Note on this clone: No cognate antigen has been identified for it. Per-base qualities were not stored, and no clone one base away is much larger.

Libraries were built with the immunoSEQ multiplex PCR assay. Held by TCRdb, this immuneACCESS table contains in-frame sequences only and omits some clones. Under half of the omission traces to an unresolved V gene where checked; the cause of the rest is unknown. A total of over 80,000 clones appear in this sample, approximately 96% of them only once. In total, the top ten clones hold approximately 0.38% of the sample. Counted from cysteine to phenylalanine, this CDR3 has 14 amino acids. The kept DNA is CDR3 alone, 42 bases in frame from the first base. For this chain, trimming is 1 base at the V end and 5 bases at the J end, and the number of junction bases without a gene match is 3. The germline V gene gives CDR1 as SGHVS and CDR2 as FNYEAQ.

This sequence was found in a human donor in good health. The chain is made from TRBV7-6 and TRBJ2-7; 9 nucleotides in the junction match TRBD1. The source material was T cells isolated from PBMCs. The DNA sequence follows: TGTGCCAGCAGCTTAGGGACAGGGGTTCACGAGCAGTACTTC. Translated, it gives CASSLGTGVHEQYF. The variable domain in full, with residues beyond the CDR3 obtained from the reference TRBV7-6 and TRBJ2-7 genes, is GAGVSQSPRYKVTKRGQDVALRCDPISGHVSLYWYRQALGQGPEFLTYFNYEAQQDKSGLPNDRFSAERPEGSISTLTIQRTEQRDSAMYRCASSLGTGVHEQYFGPGTRLTVT.